These T cell receptor beta chains were read from a single sample in a study of regulatory and conventional T cells in RAG deficiency. Here immunoSEQ multiplex PCR was the method, and the copy in TCRdb shows in-frame clones only, minus some. The sample has fewer than 40,000 clones; about 70% are singletons. These data are also associated with another study on regulatory T cells.

The sample was CD4+ effector T cells sorted from blood. The receptors come from a human donor in good health. CDR3s include the opening cysteine and the closing phenylalanine or tryptophan. A D gene is named only where the DNA matches it firmly. Not all rows give a size; the values are once, few, many and, for expanded clones, a class.

V gene,clone size,D gene,J gene,CDR3 protein,CDR3 DNA
TRBV14,-,-,TRBJ1-2,CASSRAQGWYGYTF,TGTGCCAGCAGCCGGGCACAGGGTTGGTATGGCTACACCTTC
TRBV7-9,-,-,TRBJ1-5,CASSKGDGRDQPQHF,TGTGCCAGCAGCAAAGGGGACGGGAGGGATCAGCCCCAGCATTTT
TRBV7-3,-,-,TRBJ2-1,CASSLMEGYEQFF,TGTGCCAGCAGCTTAATGGAGGGGTATGAGCAGTTCTTC
TRBV5-1,-,-,TRBJ2-1,CASSQGTYNEQFF,TGCGCCAGCAGCCAAGGAACCTACAATGAGCAGTTCTTC
TRBV7-6,-,-,TRBJ2-2,CASSLLSETNTGELFF,TGTGCCAGCAGCTTACTGTCCGAGACGAACACCGGGGAGCTGTTTTTT
TRBV6-5,-,-,TRBJ2-1,CASSRGGLTYNEQFF,TGTGCCAGCAGCCGAGGGGGGCTGACCTACAATGAGCAGTTCTTC
TRBV5-6,-,-,TRBJ1-6,CASSLDGRVNSPLHF,TGTGCCAGCAGCTTGGATGGCAGGGTGAATTCACCCCTCCACTTT
TRBV5-5,-,TRBD2,TRBJ2-1,CASSFRLAGVSNEQFF,TGTGCCAGCAGCTTTAGACTAGCGGGGGTTAGCAATGAGCAGTTCTTC
TRBV29-1,-,TRBD1,TRBJ1-1,CSVEVGAGGVAFF,TGCAGCGTTGAAGTAGGGGCAGGGGGCGTAGCTTTCTTT
TRBV30,-,TRBD1,TRBJ2-5,CAWSETGVLGTQYF,TGTGCCTGGAGTGAAACAGGGGTATTAGGGACCCAGTACTTC
TRBV4-1,-,-,TRBJ2-7,CASSQDNRDSYEQYF,TGCGCCAGCAGCCAAGATAACAGAGACTCCTACGAGCAGTACTTC
TRBV27,-,TRBD1,TRBJ1-6,CASRLQGASSPLHF,TGTGCCAGCAGATTACAGGGGGCAAGTTCACCCCTCCACTTT
TRBV6-5,-,-,TRBJ1-6,CASAYRQANSPLHF,TGTGCCAGCGCCTACCGACAGGCTAATTCACCCCTCCACTTT
TRBV7-7,medium-sized,TRBD2,TRBJ2-1,CASSEAASGAEQFF,TGTGCTAGCAGCGAAGCGGCTAGCGGGGCTGAGCAGTTCTTC
TRBV28,-,-,TRBJ2-7,CASTTSSYEQYF,TGTGCCAGTACGACTTCGTCCTACGAGCAGTACTTC
TRBV25-1,-,TRBD2,TRBJ2-7,CASSESWGGEQYF,TGTGCCAGCAGTGAATCGTGGGGGGGCGAGCAGTACTTC
TRBV18,-,TRBD1,TRBJ2-3,CASSPLATGGADTQYF,TGTGCCAGCTCACCACTTGCGACAGGGGGAGCAGATACGCAGTATTTT
TRBV11-1,-,TRBD1,TRBJ1-1,CASSSRDSTEAFF,TGTGCCAGCAGCTCGCGGGACAGCACTGAAGCTTTCTTT
TRBV12-5,-,-,TRBJ1-1,CASGLVSGEAFF,TGTGCTAGTGGTTTGGTATCGGGTGAAGCTTTCTTT
TRBV29-1,once,TRBD1,TRBJ1-2,CSAEPQGASGYTF,TGCAGCGCAGAGCCCCAGGGGGCTTCTGGCTACACCTTC
TRBV5-4,once,TRBD2,TRBJ2-3,CASSLAGGPDTQYF,TGTGCCAGCAGCTTAGCGGGGGGCCCAGATACGCAGTATTTT
TRBV7-9,-,TRBD1,TRBJ2-5,CASSSQKTGVETQYF,TGTGCCAGCAGCTCCCAGAAGACAGGGGTGGAGACCCAGTACTTC
TRBV28,-,TRBD2,TRBJ2-1,CASGGDEQFF,TGTGCCAGCGGGGGGGATGAGCAGTTCTTC
TRBV7-8,-,TRBD2,TRBJ2-2,CASSLARLLAGVSNTGELFF,TGTGCCAGCAGCTTAGCGCGGTTACTAGCGGGGGTTTCGAACACCGGGGAGCTGTTTTTT
TRBV6-1,once,-,TRBJ1-4,CASTPYRSNEKLFF,TGTGCCAGCACCCCCTACAGGTCTAATGAAAAACTGTTTTTT
TRBV7-3,-,-,TRBJ2-7,CASSLNRASSYEQYF,TGTGCCAGCAGCTTAAACAGGGCAAGCTCCTACGAGCAGTACTTC
TRBV2,-,TRBD1,TRBJ1-5,CASAGQANQPQHF,TGTGCCAGCGCAGGACAGGCAAATCAGCCCCAGCATTTT
TRBV6-5,-,-,TRBJ1-4,CASSKGGQVEEKLFF,TGTGCCAGCAGTAAGGGCGGGCAGGTCGAAGAAAAACTGTTTTTT
TRBV6-4,-,-,TRBJ1-1,CASSDGYGEAFF,TGTGCCAGCAGTGACGGTTATGGTGAAGCTTTCTTT
TRBV25-1,-,-,TRBJ2-1,CASSDYQGDEQFF,TGTGCCAGCAGTGATTATCAGGGCGATGAGCAGTTCTTC
TRBV15,-,-,TRBJ1-1,CATSRDQGVTEAFF,TGTGCCACCAGCAGAGATCAAGGGGTTACTGAAGCTTTCTTT
TRBV6-4,-,-,TRBJ1-1,CASMKTANTEAFF,TGTGCCAGCATGAAGACGGCGAACACTGAAGCTTTCTTT
TRBV11-2,-,-,TRBJ1-6,CASSLDRLGSSPLHF,TGTGCCAGCAGCTTAGATCGATTGGGTTCGTCACCCCTCCACTTT
TRBV5-1,-,TRBD1,TRBJ2-5,CASTWGTGGETQYF,TGCGCCAGCACCTGGGGGACAGGGGGTGAGACCCAGTACTTC
TRBV14,-,-,TRBJ1-1,CASSLWGTRNTEAFF,TGTGCCAGCAGCTTGTGGGGGACGCGGAACACTGAAGCTTTCTTT
TRBV14,-,-,TRBJ2-7,CASSPRVTYEQYF,TGTGCCAGCAGCCCCAGGGTCACCTACGAGCAGTACTTC
TRBV28,-,TRBD1,TRBJ1-4,CASSPTGGPNEKLFF,TGTGCCAGCAGTCCGACAGGGGGACCTAATGAAAAACTGTTTTTT
TRBV18,-,TRBD1,TRBJ1-2,CASSPGFQGQGSGYTF,TGTGCCAGCTCACCAGGGTTCCAGGGACAGGGATCCGGCTACACCTTC
TRBV6-1,-,TRBD1,TRBJ1-2,CASSGGQDIYGYTF,TGTGCCAGCAGTGGCGGACAGGACATCTATGGCTACACCTTC
TRBV10-3,-,TRBD1,TRBJ2-5,CAIGETGEETQYF,TGTGCCATCGGGGAGACAGGGGAAGAGACCCAGTACTTC
TRBV6-1,-,-,TRBJ2-7,CASSPGHPLKGQYF,TGTGCCAGCAGTCCGGGACACCCACTAAAAGGGCAGTACTTC
TRBV27,-,TRBD1,TRBJ2-3,CASRLTGAFSTDTQYF,TGTGCCAGCAGATTGACAGGGGCATTTAGCACAGATACGCAGTATTTT
TRBV5-1,-,TRBD1,TRBJ1-6,CASSLGQGINSPLHF,TGCGCCAGCAGCTTGGGACAGGGGATTAATTCACCCCTCCACTTT
TRBV7-3,once,TRBD2,TRBJ2-1,CASSFSGGWDNEQFF,TGTGCCAGCAGCTTTAGCGGGGGTTGGGATAATGAGCAGTTCTTC
TRBV20-1,-,-,TRBJ2-7,CSAKGAYEQYF,TGCAGTGCAAAAGGGGCCTACGAGCAGTACTTC
TRBV12-5,-,TRBD1,TRBJ1-5,CASGDGKGANQPQHF,TGTGCTAGTGGTGACGGTAAGGGGGCCAACCAGCCCCAGCATTTT
TRBV5-4,-,-,TRBJ1-1,CASKTVNTEAFF,TGTGCCAGCAAGACAGTGAACACTGAAGCTTTCTTT
TRBV7-2,-,TRBD2,TRBJ2-7,CASSLARGDEQYF,TGTGCCAGCAGCTTAGCGCGGGGGGACGAGCAGTACTTC
TRBV27,-,-,TRBJ2-3,CASSPSTDTDTQYF,TGTGCCAGCAGTCCTTCGACAGACACAGATACGCAGTATTTT
TRBV7-3,few,TRBD1,TRBJ2-7,CASSLGTGTEQYF,TGTGCCAGCAGCTTAGGGACAGGGACCGAGCAGTACTTC
TRBV2,-,-,TRBJ1-2,CASSDRGYYGYTF,TGTGCCAGCAGTGACAGGGGTTACTATGGCTACACCTTC
TRBV12-5,-,TRBD1,TRBJ1-3,CASGPNPGQAQSGNTIYF,TGTGCTAGTGGTCCCAACCCCGGACAGGCCCAATCTGGAAACACCATATATTTT
TRBV2,-,-,TRBJ1-2,CASTGGHTLSGYGYTF,TGTGCCAGCACCGGGGGGCATACCCTCTCCGGCTATGGCTACACCTTC
TRBV7-2,-,TRBD1,TRBJ1-1,CASSSDRGTEAFF,TGTGCCAGCAGCTCGGACAGGGGAACTGAAGCTTTCTTT